This TCR beta chain was obtained from a study of Ad26.COV2.S vaccination and SARS-CoV-2 variants. Trimming took off 4 bases at V and 9 bases at J, with 19 bases between the two ends. The V gene's germline CDR1 is SEHNR and CDR2 FQNEAQ (reference sequence). CDR3 size: 15 residues. Treatment noted: some 20 received Ad26.COV2.S at low or high dose, single or two shots; roughly five received placebo; per-sample allocation not given. Sampling took place 63 days after the first vaccine or placebo injection. The vaccine delivered Wuhan-strain SARS-CoV-2 spike through an Ad26 vector. Clones were sequenced by immunoSEQ multiplex PCR, and TCRdb holds only the in-frame ones, with some missing. The sample shows about 470,000 clones, 80% to 95% of them seen only once.

The sequencing used peripheral blood, collected in a trial of Ad26.COV2.S vaccine versus placebo. The receptor comes from a person between 18 and 60 years old who received the Ad26.COV2.S COVID-19 vaccine or a placebo. This chain uses TRBV7-9 with TRBJ2-1; D gene ambiguous. DNA for the CDR3: TGTGCCAGCAGCTCTCGATCGAACACACCGGGTGAGCAGTTCTTC. Protein product: CASSSRSNTPGEQFF.